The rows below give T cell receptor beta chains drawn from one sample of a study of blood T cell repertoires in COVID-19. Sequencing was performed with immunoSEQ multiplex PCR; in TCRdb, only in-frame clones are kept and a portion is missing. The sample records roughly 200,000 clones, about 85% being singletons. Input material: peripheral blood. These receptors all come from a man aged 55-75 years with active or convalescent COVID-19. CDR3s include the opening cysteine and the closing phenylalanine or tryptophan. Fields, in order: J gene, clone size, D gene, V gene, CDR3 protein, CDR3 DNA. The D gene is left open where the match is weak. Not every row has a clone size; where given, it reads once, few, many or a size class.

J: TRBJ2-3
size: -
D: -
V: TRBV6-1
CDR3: CASSDLGHITDTQYF
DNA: TGTGCCAGCAGTGATTTGGGACATATCACAGATACGCAGTATTTT

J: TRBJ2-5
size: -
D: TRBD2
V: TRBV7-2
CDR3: CASSLRAGGLETQYF
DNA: TGTGCCAGCAGCTTACGAGCGGGGGGCCTGGAGACCCAGTACTTC

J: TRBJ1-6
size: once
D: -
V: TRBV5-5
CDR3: CASSLDWRGGIPPLHF
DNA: TGTGCCAGCAGCTTGGATTGGAGAGGGGGTATCCCACCCCTCCACTTT

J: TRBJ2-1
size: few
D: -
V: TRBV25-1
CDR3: CASSPGPGYNEQFF
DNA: TGTGCCAGCAGTCCCGGTCCCGGTTACAATGAGCAGTTCTTC

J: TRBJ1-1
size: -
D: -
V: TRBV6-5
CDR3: CASRTGHTEAFF
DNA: TGTGCCAGCCGTACAGGGCACACTGAAGCTTTCTTT

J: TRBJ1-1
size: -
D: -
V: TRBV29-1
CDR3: CSVQPARTEAFF
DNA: TGCAGCGTGCAACCCGCGAGGACTGAAGCTTTCTTT

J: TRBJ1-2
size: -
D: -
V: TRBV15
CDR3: CATSRDPTMGYTF
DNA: TGTGCCACCAGCAGAGACCCGACTATGGGCTACACCTTC

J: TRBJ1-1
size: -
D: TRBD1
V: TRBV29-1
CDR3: CSVAYDRGAFF
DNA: TGCAGCGTTGCTTACGACAGGGGAGCTTTCTTT

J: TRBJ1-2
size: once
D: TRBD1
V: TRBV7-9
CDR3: CASSLDRGQDGYTF
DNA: TGTGCCAGCAGCTTGGACAGGGGGCAGGATGGCTACACCTTC

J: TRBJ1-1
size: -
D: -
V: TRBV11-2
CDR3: CASSLSGNLGTEAFF
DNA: TGTGCCAGCAGCTTGTCAGGGAATTTGGGCACTGAAGCTTTCTTT

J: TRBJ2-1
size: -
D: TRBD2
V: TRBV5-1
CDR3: CASSLGTSDYNEQFF
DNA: TGCGCCAGCAGCCTCGGGACTAGCGATTACAATGAGCAGTTCTTC

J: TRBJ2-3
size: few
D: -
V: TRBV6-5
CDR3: CASSSVADTQYF
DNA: TGTGCCAGCAGTTCGGTCGCAGATACGCAGTATTTT

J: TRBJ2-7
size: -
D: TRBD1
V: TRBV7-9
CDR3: CASSQTGNTYEQYF
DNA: TGTGCCAGCAGCCAGACAGGGAACACCTACGAGCAGTACTTC

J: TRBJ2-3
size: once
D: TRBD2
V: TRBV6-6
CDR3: CASSSNPSGGRDTQYF
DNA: TGTGCCAGCAGTTCCAACCCTAGCGGGGGGAGAGATACGCAGTATTTT

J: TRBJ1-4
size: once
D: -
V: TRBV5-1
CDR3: CASSITPTNEKLFF
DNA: TGCGCCAGCAGCATTACACCAACTAATGAAAAACTGTTTTTT

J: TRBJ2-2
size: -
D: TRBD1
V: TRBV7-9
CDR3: CASSDDRGRNTGELFF
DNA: TGTGCCAGCAGCGATGACAGGGGGCGGAACACCGGGGAGCTGTTTTTT

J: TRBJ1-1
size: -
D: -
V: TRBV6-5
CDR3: CASRKQTGNTEAFF
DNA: TGTGCCAGCAGAAAACAGACAGGGAACACTGAAGCTTTCTTT

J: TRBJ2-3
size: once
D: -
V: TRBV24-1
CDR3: CATSDLTGSSTDTQYF
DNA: TGTGCCACCAGTGACCTAACAGGATCTAGCACAGATACGCAGTATTTT

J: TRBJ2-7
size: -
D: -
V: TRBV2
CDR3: CASSVIQGSYEQYF
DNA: TGTGCCAGCAGTGTAATACAGGGTTCCTACGAGCAGTACTTC

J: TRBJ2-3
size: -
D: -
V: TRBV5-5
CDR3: CASSLTSRSDTQYF
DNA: TGTGCCAGCAGCTTGACTAGCCGCTCGGATACGCAGTATTTT

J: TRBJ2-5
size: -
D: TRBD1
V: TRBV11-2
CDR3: CASSSREGQGPAETQYF
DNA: TGTGCCAGCAGCTCGAGAGAGGGACAGGGGCCCGCGGAGACCCAGTACTTC

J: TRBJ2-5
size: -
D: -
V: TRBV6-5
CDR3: CASSPRVLETQYF
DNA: TGTGCCAGCAGTCCTCGGGTGCTAGAGACCCAGTACTTC

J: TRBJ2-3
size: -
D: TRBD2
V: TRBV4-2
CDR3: CASSQGLAGGYTQYF
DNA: TGTGCCAGCAGCCAGGGACTAGCGGGGGGGTATACGCAGTATTTT

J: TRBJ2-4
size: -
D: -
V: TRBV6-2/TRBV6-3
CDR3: CASSPVRYQTKNIQYF
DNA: TGTGCCAGCAGTCCGGTCCGGTACCAAACCAAAAACATTCAGTACTTC

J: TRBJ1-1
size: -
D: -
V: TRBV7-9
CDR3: CASSLIFQGSAFF
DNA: TGTGCCAGCAGCTTAATCTTCCAGGGGAGTGCTTTCTTT

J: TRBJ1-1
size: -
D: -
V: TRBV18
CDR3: CASSPTRWNTEAFF
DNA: TGTGCCAGCTCCCCTACTAGATGGAACACTGAAGCTTTCTTT

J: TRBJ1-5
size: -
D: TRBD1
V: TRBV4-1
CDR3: CASSLERGQGARINQPQHF
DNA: TGCGCCAGCAGCCTCGAGCGGGGACAGGGGGCCCGCATTAATCAGCCCCAGCATTTT

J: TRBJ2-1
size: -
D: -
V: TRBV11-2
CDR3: CASSALGNPFNEQFF
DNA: TGTGCCAGCAGCGCACTAGGAAACCCGTTCAATGAGCAGTTCTTC

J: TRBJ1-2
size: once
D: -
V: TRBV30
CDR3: CAWSVQGGYTF
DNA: TGTGCCTGGAGTGTGCAGGGCGGCTACACCTTC

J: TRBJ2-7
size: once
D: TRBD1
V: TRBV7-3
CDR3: CASSLDRGRAYEQYF
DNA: TGTGCCAGCAGCCTCGACAGGGGGCGAGCCTACGAGCAGTACTTC

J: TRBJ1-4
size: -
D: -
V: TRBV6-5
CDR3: CASAPTATNEKLFF
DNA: TGTGCCAGCGCCCCTACGGCAACTAATGAAAAACTGTTTTTT

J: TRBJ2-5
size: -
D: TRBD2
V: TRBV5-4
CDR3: CASSFSAGGAGGSETQYF
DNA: TGTGCCAGCAGCTTTTCGGCGGGGGGGGCGGGAGGTTCCGAGACCCAGTACTTC

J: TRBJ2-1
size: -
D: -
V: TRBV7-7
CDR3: CASSSSLNGNEQFF
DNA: TGTGCCAGCAGCTCTAGCCTAAATGGAAATGAGCAGTTCTTC

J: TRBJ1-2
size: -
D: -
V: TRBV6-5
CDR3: CASSYFGGVGYTF
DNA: TGTGCCAGCAGTTACTTCGGGGGGGTCGGCTACACCTTC

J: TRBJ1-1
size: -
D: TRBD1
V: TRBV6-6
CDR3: CASSRIRTGSLNTEAFF
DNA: TGTGCCAGCAGTCGTATTAGGACAGGGTCCCTGAACACTGAAGCTTTCTTT

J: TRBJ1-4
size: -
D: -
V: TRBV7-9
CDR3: CASSLDGVRGEKLFF
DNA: TGTGCCAGCAGCTTAGACGGGGTTAGAGGTGAAAAACTGTTTTTT

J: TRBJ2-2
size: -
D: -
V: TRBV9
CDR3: CASSVVVAANTGELFF
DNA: TGTGCCAGCAGCGTAGTAGTAGCGGCGAACACCGGGGAGCTGTTTTTT